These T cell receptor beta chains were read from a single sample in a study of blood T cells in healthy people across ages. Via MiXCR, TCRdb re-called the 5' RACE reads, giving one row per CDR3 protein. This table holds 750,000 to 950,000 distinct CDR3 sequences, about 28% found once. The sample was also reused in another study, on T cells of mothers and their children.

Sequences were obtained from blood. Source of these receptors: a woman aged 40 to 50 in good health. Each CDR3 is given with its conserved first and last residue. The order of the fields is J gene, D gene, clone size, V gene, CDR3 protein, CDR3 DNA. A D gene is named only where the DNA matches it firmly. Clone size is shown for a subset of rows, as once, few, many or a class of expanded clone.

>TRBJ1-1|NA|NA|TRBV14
CASSPYGVRANTEAFF
TGTGCCAGCAGCCCATATGGCGTCAGGGCGAACACTGAAGCTTTCTTT
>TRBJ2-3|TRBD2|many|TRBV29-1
CSVAGQLAGGSTDTQYF
TGCAGCGTCGCTGGACAACTAGCGGGGGGGAGCACAGATACGCAGTATTTT
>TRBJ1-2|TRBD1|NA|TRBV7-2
CASSLTGGHQGYDYTF
TGTGCCAGCAGCTTGACAGGGGGACACCAGGGCTATGACTACACCTTC
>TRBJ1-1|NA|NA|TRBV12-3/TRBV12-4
CASSFPSVNTEAFF
TGTGCCAGCAGTTTCCCTTCGGTGAACACTGAAGCTTTCTTT
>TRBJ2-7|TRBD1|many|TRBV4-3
CASSQVGTGPYEQYF
TGCGCCAGCAGCCAAGTCGGGACAGGGCCCTACGAGCAGTACTTC
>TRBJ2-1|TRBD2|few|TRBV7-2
CASSLGFSGGAYNEQFF
TGTGCCAGCAGCTTAGGATTCAGCGGGGGGGCCTACAATGAGCAGTTCTTC
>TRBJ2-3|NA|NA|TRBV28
CASSLTAVLSTDTQYF
TGTGCCAGCAGTTTAACAGCGGTACTCAGCACAGATACGCAGTATTTT
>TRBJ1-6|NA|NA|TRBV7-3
CASSLTSGGYSPLHF
TGTGCCAGCAGCTTAACGTCGGGGGGCTATTCACCCCTCCACTTT
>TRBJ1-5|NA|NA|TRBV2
CASTDTAHNQPQHF
TGTGCCAGCACGGACACCGCTCACAATCAGCCCCAGCATTTT
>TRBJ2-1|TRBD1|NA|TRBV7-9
CASSFLTGSEQFF
TGTGCCAGCAGCTTTCTGACAGGGAGTGAGCAGTTCTTC
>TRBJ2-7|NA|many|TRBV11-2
CASSLDRWEQYF
TGTGCCAGCAGCTTAGATCGGTGGGAGCAGTACTTC
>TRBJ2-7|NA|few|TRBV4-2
CASSRIAGLSYEQYF
TGTGCCAGCAGCCGTATTGCGGGCCTATCCTACGAGCAGTACTTC
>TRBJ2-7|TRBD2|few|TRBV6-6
CVSSYLGLAVPYEQYF
TGTGTCAGCAGTTACCTTGGACTAGCGGTTCCCTACGAGCAGTACTTC
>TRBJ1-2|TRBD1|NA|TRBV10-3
CAISDGQGAFNYGYTF
TGTGCCATCAGTGACGGACAGGGAGCTTTTAACTATGGCTACACCTTC